This entry lists 22 T cell receptor beta chains sequenced from one sample in a study of control samples from healthy donors and cancer patients. Measured with immunoSEQ multiplex PCR; TCRdb has only the in-frame clones, and not every one. The sample contains 140,000 or so clones, roughly 94% of which appear only once. Sequences were obtained from PBMCs. The source is a man aged 60-69 years with colorectal cancer.

CDR3 DNA sequence: TGTGCCAGTAGTATTGGTCTTGCAGAGATGAACACTGAAGCTTTCTTT. Translated, it gives CASSIGLAEMNTEAFF. The chain combines TRBV19 with TRBJ1-1, with D hard to call. The length of the CDR3 is 16 residues. In germline, CDR1 is LNHDA, CDR2 SQIVND (reference sequence). V dropped 3 bases and J dropped 0 bases, with 14 bases sitting between them.

The chain joins TRBV19 to TRBJ1-3, with 8 bases identical to TRBD1. The V segment lost 5 bases and the J segment 4 bases; nucleotides outside the gene matches: 10. The CDR3 spans 16 residues. The V gene's germline CDR1 is LNHDA and CDR2 SQIVND (reference sequence). CDR3 residues: CASSETGESKGNTIYF. Here the CDR3 DNA reads TGTGCCAGTAGTGAGACAGGGGAGTCGAAAGGAAACACCATATATTTT.

The rearrangement links TRBV29-1 to TRBJ1-1; a possible D gene is TRBD1 (5 bases). Germline V gene data show CDR1 as SQVTM and CDR2 as ANQGSEA. The CDR3 contains 13 residues. V was cut by 5 bases and J by 4 bases, with 14 bases left in between. CDR3 sequence (DNA): TGCAGCGTTACCCGAGGGGAGGGCACTGAAGCTTTCTTT. This encodes CSVTRGEGTEAFF.

This chain connects TRBV13 to TRBJ2-3; no clear D. CDR1 and CDR2 (germline): PRHDT, FYEKMQ (reference sequence). V shed 8 bases and J shed 4 bases, with 7 bases lying between them. This CDR3 comprises 11 residues. As DNA, the CDR3 is TGTGCCAGCCGAGACTCAGATACGCAGTATTTT. It specifies CASRDSDTQYF.

The chain uses TRBV19 and TRBJ2-5, with TRBD1 matching 7 bases. V lost 6 bases, J lost 5 bases, and 9 bases stayed unmatched. This CDR3 contains 14 residues. CDR1 and CDR2 (germline): LNHDA, SQIVND (reference sequence). The chain's CDR3 is CASSSTGLRETQYF. The DNA for the CDR3 is TGTGCCAGTAGCTCGACAGGGCTCAGGGAGACCCAGTACTTC.

The gene calls are TRBV11-2 and TRBJ2-7; maybe TRBD1 (5 bases). Trimming stripped 4 bases from V and 3 bases from J, with 19 bases between. Germline CDR1 is SGHAT and CDR2 is FQNNGV. The CDR3 totals 16 residues. CDR3 sequence: CASSSHHNQGSYEQYF. Written as DNA, the CDR3 is TGTGCCAGCAGCTCCCATCACAATCAGGGAAGCTACGAGCAGTACTTC.

The rearrangement links TRBV30 to TRBJ1-5, with D uncertain. The CDR3 has 14 amino acids. The V gene lost 2 bases and the J gene lost 5 bases, with 13 bases spanning the gap. Germline values: CDR1 GTSNPN, CDR2 SVGIG (reference sequence). CDR3 bases: TGTGCCTGGAGTCCTATTCTCGGGGATCAGCCCCAGCATTTT. It translates to CAWSPILGDQPQHF.

The rearrangement joins TRBV29-1 to TRBJ1-1, with 9 bases that match TRBD1. The CDR3 runs to 13 residues. Germline V gene data show CDR1 as SQVTM and CDR2 as ANQGSEA. V lost 3 bases, J lost 6 bases, and 5 bases stayed unmatched. The DNA of the CDR3 is TGCAGCGTTGATCGGGGACAGGGACCTGAAGCTTTCTTT. Encoded protein: CSVDRGQGPEAFF. Looking up the rest from reference TRBV29-1 and TRBJ1-1 gives the full variable domain: SAVISQKPSRDICQRGTSLTIQCQVDSQVTMMFWYRQQPGQSLTLIATANQGSEATYESGFVIDKFPISRPNLTFSTLTVSNMSPEDSSIYLCSVDRGQGPEAFFGQGTRLTVV.

The rearrangement joins TRBV5-1 to TRBJ2-5, with 11 positions matching TRBD2. V gave up 3 bases and J gave up 6 bases; unmatched junction bases: 16. CDR1 and CDR2 (germline): SGHRS, YFSETQ. This CDR3 has 18 residues. The CDR3 here is CASSWFRLTSGAPKTQYF. DNA of the CDR3: TGCGCCAGCAGCTGGTTCCGCTTGACTAGCGGGGCGCCTAAGACCCAGTACTTC.

The V and J genes are TRBV10-3 and TRBJ2-5; 8 bases are a match to TRBD2. The germline CDR1 and CDR2 sequences are ENHRY and SYGVKD. The V segment lost 5 bases and the J segment 5 bases; nucleotides outside the gene matches: 10. This CDR3 has 15 residues. The CDR3 loop is CAISQVAGRGETQYF. CDR3 nucleotide sequence: TGTGCCATCAGTCAGGTAGCGGGGCGCGGGGAGACCCAGTACTTC.

V and J are TRBV24-1 and TRBJ1-2; TRBD1 matches 8 bases. The trim removed 2 bases at V and 4 bases at J, leaving 8 bases unmatched. CDR1 is KGHDR, CDR2 SFDVKD, per germline. The CDR3 has 16 amino acids. Here the CDR3 reads CATSDSSTGVSYGYTF. The DNA of the CDR3 is TGTGCCACCAGTGATTCTTCGACAGGGGTCTCCTATGGCTACACCTTC.

The chain links TRBV6-6 to TRBJ2-2, with TRBD1 matching over 7 bases. Germline lookup yields CDR1 MNHNY and CDR2 SVGAGI (reference sequence). Trimming cost V 7 bases and J 0 bases; bases outside gene matches: 5. The CDR3 contains 15 residues. The CDR3 is CASISTGPNTGELFF. CDR3 in DNA: TGTGCCAGCATCTCGACAGGGCCGAACACCGGGGAGCTGTTTTTT.

The chain uses TRBV30 and TRBJ2-6; TRBD2 is a possible D gene (5 bases). Germline values: CDR1 GTSNPN, CDR2 SVGIG (reference sequence). This CDR3 is 17 amino acids long. The CDR3 here is CACTFLGRDSGANVLTF. The CDR3, as DNA: TGTGCTTGCACATTTCTCGGACGGGACTCTGGGGCCAACGTCCTGACTTTC.

The V and J genes are TRBV6-5 and TRBJ1-1; maybe TRBD1 (6 bases). The V end lost 7 bases, the J end lost 1 base, and 16 bases lay between the germline ends. This CDR3 region has 15 residues. Germline CDR1 is MNHEY and CDR2 is SVGAGI. CDR3 coding DNA: TGTGCCAGCAACCGTCTTGGGACACGGAACACTGAAGCTTTCTTT. It is translated as CASNRLGTRNTEAFF.

The sample holds one count of this clone. This chain uses TRBV5-1 with TRBJ2-4; D is perhaps TRBD1 or TRBD2 (5 bases each). V lost 1 base, J lost 1 base, and 12 bases lay in between. The CDR3 totals 16 residues. Germline-derived CDR1 and CDR2 are SGHRS and YFSETQ. CDR3 region: CASSLLGERAKNIQYF. The CDR3 coding sequence is TGCGCCAGCAGCTTGTTGGGGGAACGGGCCAAAAACATTCAGTACTTC.

This rearrangement joins TRBV4-3 to TRBJ2-3, with TRBD1 identical over 10 bases. The germline CDR1 and CDR2 sequences are LGHNA and YSLEER. The CDR3 is made up of 18 amino acids. Germline trimming cut 0 bases from V and 2 bases from J; bases unmatched to any gene: 8. The CDR3 protein is CASSQDGPGTGATDTQYF. In DNA, the CDR3 is TGCGCCAGCAGCCAAGATGGCCCGGGGACAGGGGCCACAGATACGCAGTATTTT.

The chain combines TRBV19 with TRBJ1-2; 9 bases match TRBD1. The CDR3 sequence is 14 residues long. Germline V lookup: CDR1 LNHDA, CDR2 SQIVND (reference sequence). Trimming cost V 3 bases and J 5 bases; bases outside gene matches: 4. CDR3 amino acids: CASSIDRGTYGYTF. The CDR3 nucleotides are TGTGCCAGTAGTATCGACAGGGGGACTTATGGCTACACCTTC.

The chain couples TRBV11-2 to TRBJ2-7; TRBD2 matches 7 bases. Germline V gene lookup returns CDR1 SGHAT and CDR2 FQNNGV. This CDR3 has 14 residues. V was pared by 4 bases and J by 5 bases, with 8 bases of the junction left unmatched. The CDR3 coding sequence is TGTGCCAGCAGCTCGGCTGGACTAGTCGACGAGCAGTACTTC. This sequence encodes CASSSAGLVDEQYF.

The chain employs TRBV5-6 and TRBJ1-1; D ambiguous. Trimming removed 1 base at V and 1 base at J, with 8 bases between. The V gene's germline CDR1 is SGHDT and CDR2 YYEEEE. The length of the CDR3 is 14 residues. The CDR3 here is CASSLSSGNTEAFF. CDR3 sequence (DNA): TGTGCCAGCAGCTTGTCGTCAGGGAACACTGAAGCTTTCTTT.

The chain is built from TRBV4-2 and TRBJ1-1; D remains unclear. This CDR3 has 16 amino acids. From germline, CDR1 is LGHNA and CDR2 YNFKEQ. V lost 3 bases to trimming and J lost 0 bases, with 14 bases between them. The CDR3 region has the DNA TGTGCCAGCAGCCACCAGAGCGGACGGCTGAACACTGAAGCTTTCTTT. This sequence encodes CASSHQSGRLNTEAFF.

This clone was observed a single time. Different DNA sequences within this sample yield the same CDR3. The genes are TRBV5-1 and TRBJ2-7; D not certain. Germline V gene sequence: CDR1 SGHRS, CDR2 YFSETQ. CDR3 length equals 14 residues. Trimming took 0 bases from V and 0 from J, leaving 7 bases between them. The CDR3 region has the DNA TGCGCCAGCAGCTTGGGGTCGGGCTCCTACGAGCAGTACTTC. It is translated as CASSLGSGSYEQYF.

This chain links TRBV2 with TRBJ2-7; 7 bases line up with TRBD1. The J segment lost 2 bases and the V segment lost 8 bases, leaving 6 bases of the junction unmatched. The CDR3 has 13 residues. Per germline, CDR1 SNHLY and CDR2 FYNNEI. This CDR3 is CASGGQKAYEQYF. CDR3 bases: TGTGCCAGCGGGGGACAGAAAGCCTACGAGCAGTACTTC.